One sample yielded the 25 T cell receptor beta chains listed below, sequenced in a study of OX40 agonist ivuxolimab in advanced cancers. The assay was immunoSEQ multiplex PCR, and TCRdb's table has in-frame clones only and misses some. The sample records tens of thousands of clones, over 65% being singletons. The source material was CD4+ or CD8+ T cells sorted from blood, sampled in a trial of the OX40 agonist ivuxolimab. These TCRs come from an adult with an advanced solid tumor such as melanoma, head and neck, liver or kidney cancer.

This chain links TRBV2 with TRBJ2-1; unclear D gene. Per the germline V gene, CDR1 is SNHLY and CDR2 is FYNNEI. V was cut by 2 bases and J by 0 bases, with 11 bases left in between. The CDR3 consists of 16 residues. The CDR3 reads CASSESFRRSYNEQFF. CDR3 nucleotide sequence: TGTGCCAGCAGTGAATCCTTCAGGCGCTCCTACAATGAGCAGTTCTTC.

This rearrangement joins TRBV6-1 to TRBJ2-5, with D maybe TRBD1 (6 bases). Germline lookup yields CDR1 MNHNS and CDR2 SASEGT. The CDR3 loop spans 13 amino acids. The V end lost 10 bases, the J end lost 5 bases, and 17 bases lay between the germline ends. CDR3 bases: TGTGCCAACTCCTTCACAGGGTACGAGACCCAGTACTTC. This codes for CANSFTGYETQYF.

The chain links TRBV19 to TRBJ2-2; 7 bases map to TRBD1. With V trimmed by 7 bases and J by 0 bases, 5 bases remained unmatched. This CDR3 spans 15 amino acids. The germline gives CDR1 LNHDA, CDR2 SQIVND (reference sequence). The CDR3: CASTLGTANTGELFF. The CDR3 DNA sequence: TGTGCCAGTACCTTAGGGACAGCGAACACCGGGGAGCTGTTTTTT.

The rearrangement links TRBV7-3 to TRBJ2-1, with 10 bases that match TRBD2. The germline CDR1 and CDR2 sequences are SGHTA and FQGTGA. CDR3 length equals 17 residues. The J segment lost 2 bases and the V segment lost 3 bases, leaving 7 bases of the junction unmatched. CDR3 protein: CASSLTTSGWAYNEQFF. For the CDR3, the DNA is TGTGCCAGCAGCTTGACGACTAGCGGGTGGGCCTACAATGAGCAGTTCTTC.

V usage is TRBV11-3 and J usage is TRBJ2-5; weak D call: TRBD2 (6 bases). CDR1 and CDR2 from the germline V gene are SGHNT and YENEEA. This CDR3 has 15 residues. V shed 5 bases and J shed 5 bases, with 18 bases lying between them. The CDR3: CASSVGTLMGETQYF. CDR3 nucleotide sequence: TGTGCCAGCAGCGTGGGGACTCTCATGGGGGAGACCCAGTACTTC.

V gene TRBV30 combines with J gene TRBJ2-7; TRBD2 is a possible D gene (6 bases). The CDR3 has 16 residues. Trimming removed 0 bases from V and 0 bases from J, with 15 bases in between. Per the germline V gene, CDR1 is GTSNPN and CDR2 is SVGIG (reference sequence). The CDR3 sequence: CAWSVVVAVSSYEQYF. The CDR3 region has the DNA TGTGCCTGGAGTGTTGTGGTAGCGGTCAGCTCCTACGAGCAGTACTTC.

This chain connects TRBV29-1 to TRBJ1-4; D is ambiguous. Trimming cost V 4 bases and J 7 bases, with 13 bases left between them. CDR3 length: 13 amino acids. Germline CDR1 reads SQVTM; CDR2 reads ANQGSEA. The CDR3 protein is CSVVTLGGEKLFF. CDR3 sequence (DNA): TGCAGCGTTGTCACCTTAGGAGGTGAAAAACTGTTTTTT.

The rearrangement uses TRBV5-4 and TRBJ2-7; 13 bases are shared with TRBD2. CDR1 and CDR2 (germline): SGHNT, YYREEE (reference sequence). Trimming removed 5 bases from V and 6 bases from J; junction bases left unmatched: 11. There are 16 residues in the CDR3. The CDR3 DNA sequence: TGTGCCAGCAGACGAACCGGGACTAGCGGGACGGGCGAGCAGTACTTC. Translating gives CASRRTGTSGTGEQYF.

This rearrangement joins TRBV11-1 to TRBJ1-1; no clear D gene. With 1 base removed from V and 1 base from J, the gap between germline ends came to 4 bases. Germline V gene sequence: CDR1 SGHAT, CDR2 FQDESV (reference sequence). The CDR3 extends over 13 amino acids. In nucleotides, the CDR3 is TGTGCCAGCAGCTTAGTAGGGAACACTGAAGCTTTCTTT. Its protein is CASSLVGNTEAFF.

V usage is TRBV5-1 and J usage is TRBJ1-1; D not resolved. Germline CDR1 SGHRS, CDR2 YFSETQ. The CDR3 contains 13 residues. Trimming stripped 4 bases from V and 2 bases from J, with 9 bases between. In nucleotides, the CDR3 is TGCGCCAGCAGCGGTGAAAGAAACACTGAAGCTTTCTTT. It encodes CASSGERNTEAFF.

The DNA of the CDR3 is TGTGCCAGCAGCGTAGACCCGGCCCGGGATACGCAGTATTTT. Translation: CASSVDPARDTQYF. This sequence joins TRBV9 and TRBJ2-3; D not certain. The V gene's germline CDR1 is SGDLS and CDR2 YYNGEE. V lost 0 bases, J lost 6 bases, and 11 bases lay in between. CDR3 length equals 14 residues.

The V call is TRBV6-5, the J call TRBJ1-5, with D tentatively TRBD1 (5 bases). CDR1 is MNHEY, CDR2 SVGAGI, per germline. The V and J ends lost 6 bases and 7 bases respectively, with 16 bases between them. This CDR3 region has 14 residues. CDR3 residues: CASRGPGLHQPQHF. CDR3 nucleotide sequence: TGTGCCAGCAGAGGTCCGGGACTTCACCAGCCCCAGCATTTT.

This clone showed up just once. The chain is built from TRBV19 and TRBJ1-3, with no clear D. V lost 9 bases and J 4 bases, leaving 16 bases between the germline ends. CDR3 length: 14 residues. CDR1 LNHDA and CDR2 SQIVND come from the germline V gene (reference sequence). The CDR3 sequence is CASNLLSQGNTIYF. The CDR3 bases are TGTGCCAGCAATCTACTCTCACAAGGAAACACCATATATTTT. The full variable domain, in which reference TRBV19 and TRBJ1-3 provide the parts outside the CDR3, is DGGITQSPKYLFRKEGQNVTLSCEQNLNHDAMYWYRQDPGQGLRLIYYSQIVNDFQKGDIAEGYSVSREKKESFPLTVTSAQKNPTAFYLCASNLLSQGNTIYFGEGSWLTVV.

This chain connects TRBV7-2 to TRBJ2-1; the D call may be TRBD1 or TRBD2 (5 bases each). This CDR3 contains 11 residues. Germline V gene lookup returns CDR1 SGHTA and CDR2 FQGNSA. V dropped 4 bases and J dropped 7 bases, with 5 bases sitting between them. The CDR3 spells CASSWGNEQFF. CDR3 nucleotide sequence: TGTGCCAGCAGCTGGGGGAATGAGCAGTTCTTC. Looking up the rest from reference TRBV7-2 and TRBJ2-1 gives the full variable domain: GAGVSQSPSNKVTEKGKDVELRCDPISGHTALYWYRQSLGQGLEFLIYFQGNSAPDKSGLPSDRFSAERTGGSVSTLTIQRTQQEDSAVYLCASSWGNEQFFGPGTRLTVL.

The rearrangement links TRBV23-1 to TRBJ2-1, with 10 bases that match TRBD2. TRBV23-1 is an ORF, and what it does is uncertain. The CDR3 is 19 amino acids. V gave up 3 bases and J gave up 0 bases; unmatched junction bases: 11. Here the CDR3 DNA reads TGCGCCAGCAGTCAGATGCTAGCGGGGGCCGGGAGCTCCTACAATGAGCAGTTCTTC. Its translation: CASSQMLAGAGSSYNEQFF.

The V and J genes are TRBV5-1 and TRBJ2-3; unclear D gene. This CDR3 has 14 residues. Germline V gene data show CDR1 as SGHRS and CDR2 as YFSETQ. Trimming cost V 0 bases and J 2 bases, with 7 bases left between them. CDR3 DNA sequence: TGCGCCAGCAGCTTGGTTCTCCCCACAGATACGCAGTATTTT. Residues: CASSLVLPTDTQYF.

The genes are TRBV7-6 and TRBJ2-1, with a possible D match to TRBD2 (5 bases). V was trimmed by 3 bases and J by 9 bases, leaving 9 bases between them. This CDR3 contains 12 residues. Germline-derived CDR1 and CDR2 are SGHVS and FNYEAQ. The CDR3 nucleotides are TGTGCCAGCAGCTTGGTTAGCGTTGAGCAGTTCTTC. It yields the protein CASSLVSVEQFF. The entire variable domain, with the rest obtained from reference TRBV7-6 and TRBJ2-1, is as follows: GAGVSQSPRYKVTKRGQDVALRCDPISGHVSLYWYRQALGQGPEFLTYFNYEAQQDKSGLPNDRFSAERPEGSISTLTIQRTEQRDSAMYRCASSLVSVEQFFGPGTRLTVL.

The V and J genes are TRBV19 and TRBJ1-3; D gene ambiguous. CDR1 is LNHDA and CDR2 is SQIVND in the germline V gene (reference sequence). Trimming removed 7 bases at V and 4 bases at J, with 11 bases between. This CDR3 has 13 amino acids. The CDR3 nucleotides read TGTGCCAGTACTCACACATCCGGAAACACCATATATTTT. Translation: CASTHTSGNTIYF. Using reference TRBV19 and TRBJ1-3 for the parts outside the CDR3, the full variable domain is DGGITQSPKYLFRKEGQNVTLSCEQNLNHDAMYWYRQDPGQGLRLIYYSQIVNDFQKGDIAEGYSVSREKKESFPLTVTSAQKNPTAFYLCASTHTSGNTIYFGEGSWLTVV.

The chain links TRBV10-3 to TRBJ2-1; 12 nucleotides line up with TRBD2. In germline, CDR1 is ENHRY, CDR2 SYGVKD. The trim removed 3 bases at V and 7 bases at J, leaving 10 bases unmatched. This CDR3 comprises 17 residues. CDR3 nucleotide sequence: TGTGCCATCAGTGACCCCGATCTAGCGGGGGGGCAGAATGAGCAGTTCTTC. Translating gives CAISDPDLAGGQNEQFF.

This clone is medium-sized (0.01 to 0.1%) in the sample. This rearrangement joins TRBV7-3 to TRBJ2-3; 9 nucleotides agree with TRBD1. From germline, CDR1 is SGHTA and CDR2 FQGTGA. This CDR3 contains 14 residues. Trimming cost V 5 bases and J 7 bases; bases outside gene matches: 7. The chain's CDR3 is CASSTPGQGNTQYF. CDR3 DNA sequence: TGTGCCAGCAGCACCCCGGGACAGGGTAATACGCAGTATTTT.

This clone was counted a few times. V and J are TRBV5-4 and TRBJ2-7; the D gene is possibly TRBD1 (7 bases). The CDR3 is 13 amino acids. CDR1 SGHNT and CDR2 YYREEE come from the germline V gene (reference sequence). Trimming shortened V by 4 bases and J by 6 bases, and 14 bases separated the two germline ends. The CDR3 nucleotides are TGTGCCAGCAGCCGGACAGGAGGGCTCGAGCAGTACTTC. This encodes CASSRTGGLEQYF.

V and J are TRBV6-6 and TRBJ1-2; D is uncertain. V was pared by 0 bases and J by 4 bases, with 6 bases between. Germline values: CDR1 MNHNY, CDR2 SVGAGI (reference sequence). The CDR3 extends over 13 amino acids. CDR3 coding DNA: TGTGCCAGCAGTTACTCCAGCTCCTATGGCTACACCTTC. Protein sequence: CASSYSSSYGYTF.

The CDR3 protein is CASSVEQGLREQFF. The DNA for the CDR3 is TGTGCCAGCAGCGTAGAACAGGGGCTACGGGAGCAGTTCTTC. The J gene is TRBJ2-1, the V gene TRBV9; 7 bases fit TRBD1. CDR1 is SGDLS, CDR2 YYNGEE, per germline. The CDR3 has 14 residues. The ends lost 0 bases at V and 10 bases at J; junction bases unmatched: 7.

The chain combines TRBV4-2 with TRBJ2-7; 7 bases fit TRBD2. With V trimmed by 1 base and J by 2 bases, 5 bases remained unmatched. Germline V CDR1 and CDR2: LGHNA, YNFKEQ. This CDR3 has 15 amino acids. The CDR3 here is CASSQGLAVTYEQYF. As DNA, the CDR3 is TGTGCCAGCAGCCAAGGGCTAGCGGTTACCTACGAGCAGTACTTC.

The chain links TRBV19 to TRBJ1-6, with TRBD1 as a possible D gene (6 bases). Germline V gene lookup returns CDR1 LNHDA and CDR2 SQIVND (reference sequence). CDR3 size: 15 residues. V gave up 3 bases and J gave up 10 bases, with 16 bases separating them. The CDR3 spells CASSIGYRANSPLHF. The CDR3 region has the DNA TGTGCCAGTAGTATCGGGTACAGGGCAAACTCACCCCTCCACTTT.